The following is a TCR beta chain sequence with its context. Original processing methods: Estimation of nucleated cell counts was performed using reference gene primer amplification. Data came from immunoSEQ multiplex PCR; TCRdb stores just in-frame clones and leaves some out. V, J and clone size are those of that table, while D and trimming were read from the DNA. The data show about 210,000 clones, 75% to 90% seen once. The sample comes from a study of blood T cell repertoires in COVID-19. Whole-study context: Samples taken during acute and convalescent COVID-19 were collected in the United States, Italy and Spain.

Cohort allocation depended upon clinical history that participants reported. Recovered Cohort 3 donors showed two negative PCRs, clearance, or symptom resolution. The CDR3 runs to 14 residues. Germline V gene data show CDR1 as GTSNPN and CDR2 as SVGIG (reference sequence). The V gene end was trimmed by 5 bases and the J gene end by 4 bases; junction bases not matched to a gene: 9. Sequencing was performed on PBMCs or T cells enriched from blood (not recorded which). The chain joins TRBV30 to TRBJ2-7; the match to TRBD2 covers 9 bases. The source of this sequence is a man between 40 and 49 years old who had recovered from COVID-19. This CDR3 reads CAWGGGGRGYEQYF. CDR3 sequence (DNA): TGTGCCTGGGGCGGGGGGGGCAGAGGGTACGAGCAGTACTTC.